Following are 3 T cell receptor beta chains from one sample sequenced in a study of neoadjuvant nivolumab and ipilimumab in lung cancer (dated by TCRdb to about 2020). In the paper's terms, the time point label means: at surgical resection after neoadjuvant nivolumab +/- ipilimumab. The library was obtained by the immunoSEQ multiplex PCR assay. TCRdb limited this immuneACCESS table to in-frame rearrangements with V and J called. A share of clones is missing; checked studies link under half to unresolved V genes, and the rest is unexplained. The sample has about 30,000 clones on record, under 85% of them singletons. The ten most abundant clones make up 5% to 6.5% of the sample. The sequences come from tumor tissue, collected after neoadjuvant nivolumab, alone or with ipilimumab, at or shortly before surgery. The receptors were sampled from an adult with non-small cell lung cancer.

The J gene is TRBJ2-1, the V gene TRBV29-1, with TRBD1 matching over 11 bases. The junction had 2 bases not matched to a gene; V was cut back by 7 bases and J by 3 bases. Germline lookup yields CDR1 SQVTM and CDR2 ANQGSEA. This CDR3 contains 13 residues. The CDR3 DNA reads as TGCAGCGCCGGGACAGGGGGCTACAATGAGCAGTTCTTC. Amino acids: CSAGTGGYNEQFF.

This chain joins TRBV21-1 and TRBJ2-7. TRBV21-1 is flagged as a pseudogene. The CDR3 has 15 residues. The CDR3: CASSKAELGIYEQYF. The CDR3 bases are TGTGCCAGCAGCAAAGCGGAGTTGGGGATCTACGAGCAGTACTTC.

The gene calls are TRBV5-1 and TRBJ2-3; a possible D gene is TRBD2 (5 bases). The CDR3 is 15 amino acids. Trimming pared 3 bases from V and 1 base from J, leaving 12 bases between. Germline CDR1 reads SGHRS; CDR2 reads YFSETQ. The chain's CDR3 is CASSYGEFGTDTQYF. CDR3 nucleotides: TGCGCCAGCAGCTACGGGGAATTTGGCACAGATACGCAGTATTTT.